The rows below give T cell receptor beta chains drawn from one sample of a study of blood T cell repertoires in COVID-19. The protocol was immunoSEQ multiplex PCR, while the TCRdb copy is restricted to in-frame clones and leaves out a portion. The table has approximately 210,000 clones, roughly nine tenths seen once. Sample: peripheral blood. These receptors were taken from a man in his thirties or forties with acute or convalescent COVID-19. CDR3s include the opening cysteine and the closing phenylalanine or tryptophan. A D gene is named only where the DNA matches it firmly. The size of a clone is reported for some rows only, either as once, few or many, or as a class for expanded clones.

size,D,V,J,DNA,CDR3
few,-,TRBV18,TRBJ1-1,TGTGCCAGCTCACCGATACGGACTGAAGCTTTCTTT,CASSPIRTEAFF
-,-,TRBV5-1,TRBJ2-1,TGCGCCAGCAGCTCAGACTCGTCCTACAATGAGCAGTTCTTC,CASSSDSSYNEQFF
-,TRBD2,TRBV6-6,TRBJ2-7,TGTGCCAGCAGTTACGGGACTAGCGGCCCCTACGAGCAGTACTTC,CASSYGTSGPYEQYF
once,-,TRBV7-8,TRBJ1-3,TGTGCCAGCAGTCTTCTTCATGCGGCCTCGGGCACCATATATTTT,CASSLLHAASGTIYF
-,TRBD2,TRBV28,TRBJ2-3,TGTGCCAGCAGTCCTCCTAGCGGCGATACGCAGTATTTT,CASSPPSGDTQYF
-,-,TRBV6-1,TRBJ1-4,TGTGCCAGCAGTGAATTCCGTGCAACTAATGAAAAACTGTTTTTT,CASSEFRATNEKLFF
-,TRBD1,TRBV28,TRBJ2-3,TGTGCCAGCAGGGGGCATCCGGGACAGGCTAGCACAGATACGCAGTATTTT,CASRGHPGQASTDTQYF
-,TRBD1,TRBV5-4,TRBJ2-5,TGTGCCAGCAGCGTACTGACAGGGGAGGAGACCCAGTACTTC,CASSVLTGEETQYF
-,TRBD1,TRBV28,TRBJ1-3,TGTGCCAGCAGTTTAATAGGCGGCGGGGACAGCCTCTCTGGAAACACCATATATTTT,CASSLIGGGDSLSGNTIYF
-,TRBD1,TRBV10-2,TRBJ1-6,TGCGCCAGCAGTGAACCCCGGGACAGCGATAATTCACCCCTCCACTTT,CASSEPRDSDNSPLHF
-,-,TRBV9,TRBJ1-1,TGTGCCAGCAGCGTAGTTTCACACAGGGTGAACACTGAAGCTTTCTTT,CASSVVSHRVNTEAFF
-,-,TRBV3-1/TRBV3-2,TRBJ1-2,TGTGCCAGCAGCCAAGTGGAGGGTCGTGGCTACACCTTC,CASSQVEGRGYTF
-,TRBD1,TRBV6-5,TRBJ2-5,TGTGCCAGCGCGCCGGACAGGGGCATGAAGACCCAGTACTTC,CASAPDRGMKTQYF
-,-,TRBV25-1,TRBJ2-2,TGTGCCAGCAGTGCCTCCACCGGGGAGCTGTTTTTT,CASSASTGELFF
-,TRBD2,TRBV12-3/TRBV12-4,TRBJ2-7,TGTGCCAGCACAGCGGGAACCTCCTACGAGCAGTACTTC,CASTAGTSYEQYF
-,-,TRBV5-1,TRBJ1-1,TGCGCCAGCAGCTCGACTGGGGGGACTGAAGCTTTCTTT,CASSSTGGTEAFF
few,-,TRBV5-4,TRBJ2-1,TGTGCCAGCAGCTTTAGCGTTAGCTCCTACAATGAGCAGTTCTTC,CASSFSVSSYNEQFF
-,-,TRBV28,TRBJ2-7,TGTGCCAGCAGAAGCAACTTGGGGGCCGGGTACGAGCAGTACTTC,CASRSNLGAGYEQYF
-,TRBD1,TRBV19,TRBJ1-1,TGTGCCAGTAGTCCTTCCGGGACAGCGGAAGCTTTCTTT,CASSPSGTAEAFF
-,TRBD2,TRBV3-1/TRBV3-2,TRBJ2-2,TGTGCCAGCAGCCTCGGACTAGCGGGAGTAGGGGAGCTGTTTTTT,CASSLGLAGVGELFF
-,TRBD1,TRBV27,TRBJ1-6,TGTGCCAGTGGGACAGGGCATAATTCACCCCTCCACTTT,CASGTGHNSPLHF
-,TRBD1,TRBV10-1,TRBJ1-1,TGCGCCAGCAGTGAGGGGGACAGGGCTTTGACTGAAGCTTTCTTT,CASSEGDRALTEAFF
-,-,TRBV20-1,TRBJ1-1,TGCAGTGCCCGGGATGTGAAAGCTTTCTTT,CSARDVKAFF
-,TRBD1,TRBV9,TRBJ1-6,TGTGCCAGCAGCGTAGGACAGGGGCGGTCACCCCTCCACTTT,CASSVGQGRSPLHF
-,TRBD2,TRBV28,TRBJ2-3,TGTGCCAGCAGTGGTATAGCGGGGGGCACAGATACGCAGTATTTT,CASSGIAGGTDTQYF
once,TRBD1,TRBV12-5,TRBJ2-4,TGTGCTAGTGGTCCTCGGACAGGGGCAAACATTCAGTACTTC,CASGPRTGANIQYF
-,TRBD1,TRBV6-5,TRBJ1-1,TGTGCCAGCAGTCCGGGACAGCGGTTCACTGAAGCTTTCTTT,CASSPGQRFTEAFF
-,TRBD1,TRBV28,TRBJ1-2,TGTGCCAGCAGTTTAGTAAGGGGACAGGGGAGCTATGGCTACACCTTC,CASSLVRGQGSYGYTF
once,-,TRBV20-1,TRBJ1-2,TGCAGTGCGAGTCGGGGGTTAGCTAACTATGGCTACACCTTC,CSASRGLANYGYTF
once,-,TRBV5-1,TRBJ2-5,TGCGCCAGCAGCCCCCCCTTAGCGGCAGAGACCCAGTACTTC,CASSPPLAAETQYF
-,-,TRBV18,TRBJ1-1,TGTGCCAGCTCACCATCTACAGGGAACACTGAAGCTTTCTTT,CASSPSTGNTEAFF
-,TRBD1,TRBV11-1,TRBJ2-5,TGTGCCAGCAGCCAACAGGGGCAGGAGACCCAGTACTTC,CASSQQGQETQYF
-,TRBD1,TRBV7-9,TRBJ1-2,TGTGCCAGCTATGGGCCCAAACAGGGGGCGAATGGCTACACCTTC,CASYGPKQGANGYTF
-,TRBD1,TRBV5-4,TRBJ1-2,TGTGCCAGCAGCGAGGACAGGAAGAACTATGGCTACACCTTC,CASSEDRKNYGYTF
-,-,TRBV3-1/TRBV3-2,TRBJ2-1,TGTGCCAGCAGCCAGCGGACTACTAACAATGAGCAGTTCTTC,CASSQRTTNNEQFF
once,TRBD1,TRBV7-3,TRBJ1-1,TGTGCCAGCAGCTTAAGGGGGACAGCCGGAACCCACACTGAAGCTTTCTTT,CASSLRGTAGTHTEAFF
-,-,TRBV5-1,TRBJ2-7,TGCGCCAGCAGCGCGCGCGCGATTGGGCCCTACGAGCAGTACTTC,CASSARAIGPYEQYF
-,TRBD2,TRBV3-1/TRBV3-2,TRBJ2-7,TGTGCCAGCAGCCAGGGACTAGCAGGTCACGAGCAGTACTTC,CASSQGLAGHEQYF
-,TRBD1,TRBV19,TRBJ1-1,TGTGCCAGTACCTCGTATGCAGGGGGCCGCATGAACACTGAAGCTTTCTTT,CASTSYAGGRMNTEAFF
-,TRBD1,TRBV19,TRBJ1-4,TGTGCCAGTCAACAGGGGATTTATGAAAAACTGTTTTTT,CASQQGIYEKLFF
-,TRBD2,TRBV3-1/TRBV3-2,TRBJ2-3,TGTGCCAGCAGCCAGGGACTAGCGGTCGTTGGGGCAAATACGCAGTATTTT,CASSQGLAVVGANTQYF
-,-,TRBV28,TRBJ2-7,TGTGCCAGCAGGGGGGGTGGCCGCCCCTACGAGCAGTACTTC,CASRGGGRPYEQYF
once,-,TRBV9,TRBJ2-3,TGTGCCAGCAGCGCCACAATCTCCACGTACCTGACAGATACGCAGTATTTT,CASSATISTYLTDTQYF
-,-,TRBV14,TRBJ1-6,TGTGCCAGCAGCCAAGTTGCATGGCCAGTGTATTCACCCCTCCACTTT,CASSQVAWPVYSPLHF
-,TRBD2,TRBV5-6,TRBJ2-3,TGTGCCAGCAGCTTGGCCCTAGCGGGAGCAGATACGCAGTATTTT,CASSLALAGADTQYF
-,-,TRBV10-3,TRBJ2-1,TGTGCCATCAGCGGGTCAGATTGGCGGTCCTACAATGAGCAGTTCTTC,CAISGSDWRSYNEQFF
-,-,TRBV12-3/TRBV12-4,TRBJ1-6,TGTGCCAGCAGCCCACAGGGTTATTCACCCCTCCACTTT,CASSPQGYSPLHF
-,-,TRBV18,TRBJ2-5,TGTGCCAGCTCACCATTCGGACAGAAAGAGACCCAGTACTTC,CASSPFGQKETQYF
many,-,TRBV18,TRBJ2-3,TGTGCCAGCTCACCACCGCGGCTAGCGAGGACAGATACGCAGTATTTT,CASSPPRLARTDTQYF
-,TRBD2,TRBV4-2,TRBJ2-2,TGTGCCAGCAGCCAAGATAGGGCTAGCGGGAGAGGCCCCGGGGAGCTGTTTTTT,CASSQDRASGRGPGELFF
-,TRBD2,TRBV19,TRBJ2-1,TGTGCCAGTAGCTCCCGGGGAGGGGATGAGCAGTTCTTC,CASSSRGGDEQFF
-,-,TRBV19,TRBJ1-5,TGTGCCACCGGGGGCAGGGGACTAAACATGGGCAATCAGCCCCAGCATTTT,CATGGRGLNMGNQPQHF